The T cell receptor beta chain under discussion was sequenced for a study of T-cell reconstitution after alpha-beta-depleted transplantation in children. As it was prepared, the TCRbeta library received unique molecular identifiers. TCRdb re-analysed the PCR reads in MiXCR, keeping a single row per CDR3 protein. The data contain fewer than 1 million distinct CDR3 sequences, roughly 15% of them seen just once; the ten biggest clones take up roughly 5%. CDR1 GTSNPN and CDR2 SVGIG come from the germline V gene (reference sequence). V shed 4 bases and J shed 0 bases, with 9 bases lying between them. The CDR3 loop spans 14 amino acids.

The receptor was derived from a male patient between 10 and 17 years old who had a stem cell transplant for acute lymphoblastic leukemia, so the T cells may come from the graft donor. J is TRBJ2-2 and V is TRBV30; no reliable D call. The sample in question was PBMCs, mostly from graft donor cells, obtained 360 days after TCRalphabeta/CD19-depleted stem cell transplant. CDR3 bases: TGTGCCTGGACCAAAGGGCCGAACACCGGGGAGCTGTTTTTT. It is translated as CAWTKGPNTGELFF. Full variable domain (missing parts from reference TRBV30 and TRBJ2-2): SQTIHQWPATLVQPVGSPLSLECTVEGTSNPNLYWYRQAAGRGLQLLFYSVGIGQISSEVPQNLSASRPQDRQFILSSKKLLLSDSGFYLCAWTKGPNTGELFFGEGSRLTVL.